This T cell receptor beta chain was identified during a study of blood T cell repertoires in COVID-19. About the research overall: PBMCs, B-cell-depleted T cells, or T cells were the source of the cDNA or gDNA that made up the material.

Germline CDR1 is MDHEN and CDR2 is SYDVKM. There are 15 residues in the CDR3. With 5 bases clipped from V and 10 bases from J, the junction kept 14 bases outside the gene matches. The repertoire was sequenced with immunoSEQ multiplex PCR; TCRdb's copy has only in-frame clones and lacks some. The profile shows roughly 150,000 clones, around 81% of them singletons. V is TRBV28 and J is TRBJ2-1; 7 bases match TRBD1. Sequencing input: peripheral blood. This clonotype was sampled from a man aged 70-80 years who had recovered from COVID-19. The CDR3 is CASSARGQPGSEQFF. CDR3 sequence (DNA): TGTGCCAGCAGTGCCCGGGGACAGCCAGGTTCCGAGCAGTTCTTC.